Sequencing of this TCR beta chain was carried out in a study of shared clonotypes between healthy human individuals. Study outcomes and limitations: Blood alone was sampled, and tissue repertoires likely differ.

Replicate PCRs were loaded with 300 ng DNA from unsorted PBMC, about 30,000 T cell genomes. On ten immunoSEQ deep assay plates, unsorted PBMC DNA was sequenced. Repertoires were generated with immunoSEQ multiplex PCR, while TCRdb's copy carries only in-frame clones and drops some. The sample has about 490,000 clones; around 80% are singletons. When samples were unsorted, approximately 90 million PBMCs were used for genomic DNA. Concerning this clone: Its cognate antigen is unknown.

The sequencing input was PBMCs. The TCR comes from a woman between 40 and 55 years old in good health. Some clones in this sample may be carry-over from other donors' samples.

CDR3 bases: TGTGCCAGCAGTTTATTGCCTCGGGGGGATTTGGCAGATACGCAGTATTTT. Protein: CASSLLPRGDLADTQYF. The rearrangement uses TRBV28 and TRBJ2-3; 7 bases align to TRBD2. After removal of 1 base from V and 4 bases from J, the junction contained 11 bases not matched to a gene. The CDR3 length is 17 residues. Germline CDR1 MDHEN, CDR2 SYDVKM.